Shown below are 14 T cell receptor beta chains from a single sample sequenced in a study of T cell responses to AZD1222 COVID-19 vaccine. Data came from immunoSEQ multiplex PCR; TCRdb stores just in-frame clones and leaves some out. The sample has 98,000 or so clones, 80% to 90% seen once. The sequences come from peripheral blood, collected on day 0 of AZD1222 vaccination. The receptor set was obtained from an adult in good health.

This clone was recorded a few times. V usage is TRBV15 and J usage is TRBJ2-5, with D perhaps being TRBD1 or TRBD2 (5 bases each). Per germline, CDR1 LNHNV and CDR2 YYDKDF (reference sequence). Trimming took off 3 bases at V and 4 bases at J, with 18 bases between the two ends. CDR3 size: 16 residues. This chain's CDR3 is CATSSPREGRVETQYF. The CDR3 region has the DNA TGTGCCACCAGCAGTCCCCGAGAGGGCAGGGTAGAGACCCAGTACTTC.

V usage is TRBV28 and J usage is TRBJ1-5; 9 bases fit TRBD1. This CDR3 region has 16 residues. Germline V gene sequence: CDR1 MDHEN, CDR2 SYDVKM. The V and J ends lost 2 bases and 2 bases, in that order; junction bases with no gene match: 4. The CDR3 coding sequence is TGTGCCAGCAGTTTACAACAGGGGGCGGGCAATCAGCCCCAGCATTTT. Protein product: CASSLQQGAGNQPQHF.

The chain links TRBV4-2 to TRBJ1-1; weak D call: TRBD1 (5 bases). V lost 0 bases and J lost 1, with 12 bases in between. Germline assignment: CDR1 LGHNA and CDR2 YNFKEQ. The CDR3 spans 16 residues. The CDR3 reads CASSQDRGRANTEAFF. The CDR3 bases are TGTGCCAGCAGCCAAGATAGGGGACGGGCGAACACTGAAGCTTTCTTT.

CDR3 in DNA: TGTGCCAGCAGCCGAGATATAGCGGGAGGGGGCAACGAGCAGTACTTC. This encodes CASSRDIAGGGNEQYF. The chain uses TRBV7-9 and TRBJ2-7; TRBD2 agrees at 11 bases. V lost 5 bases to trimming and J lost 5 bases; unmatched junction nucleotides: 11. This CDR3 region has 16 residues. CDR1 and CDR2 from the germline V gene are SEHNR and FQNEAQ (reference sequence).

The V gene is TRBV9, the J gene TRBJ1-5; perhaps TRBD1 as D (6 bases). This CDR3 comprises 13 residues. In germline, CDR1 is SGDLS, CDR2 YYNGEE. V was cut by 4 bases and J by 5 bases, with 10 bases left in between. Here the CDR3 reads CASSPTGYQPQHF. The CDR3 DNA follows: TGTGCCAGCAGCCCCACAGGGTATCAGCCCCAGCATTTT.

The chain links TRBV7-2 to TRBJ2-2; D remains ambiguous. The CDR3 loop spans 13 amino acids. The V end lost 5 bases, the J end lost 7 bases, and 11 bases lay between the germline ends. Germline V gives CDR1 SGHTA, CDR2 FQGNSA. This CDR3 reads CASSPKFGGELFF. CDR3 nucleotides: TGTGCCAGCAGCCCAAAATTTGGCGGGGAGCTGTTTTTT.

The CDR3 region has the DNA TGTGCCAGCGCCTCGGACACACCGGGGGAGACCCAGTACTTC. It encodes CASASDTPGETQYF. The gene calls are TRBV2 and TRBJ2-5; D tentatively reads TRBD1 or TRBD2 (5 bases each). The CDR3 has 14 residues. Deletions cut 8 bases from V and 5 bases from J, with 18 bases between. Germline CDR1 SNHLY, CDR2 FYNNEI.

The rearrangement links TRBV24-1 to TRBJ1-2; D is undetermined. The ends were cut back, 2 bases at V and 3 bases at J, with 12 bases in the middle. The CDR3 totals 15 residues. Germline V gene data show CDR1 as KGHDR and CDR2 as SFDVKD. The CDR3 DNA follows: TGTGCCACCAGTGATTCAATGGGCTCGGACTATGGCTACACCTTC. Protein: CATSDSMGSDYGYTF.

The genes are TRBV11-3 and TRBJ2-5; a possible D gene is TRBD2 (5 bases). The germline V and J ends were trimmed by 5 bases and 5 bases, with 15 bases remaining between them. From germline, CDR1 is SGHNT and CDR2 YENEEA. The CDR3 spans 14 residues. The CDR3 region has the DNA TGTGCCAGCAGCGACCCCCGAGGGAGTGAGACCCAGTACTTC. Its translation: CASSDPRGSETQYF.

Here the CDR3 DNA reads TGTGCCAGCAGCCCGCCAAGTGTAGCCCCCGGGCAGTTCTTC. It yields the protein CASSPPSVAPGQFF. The J gene is TRBJ2-1, the V gene TRBV7-2; the D is unclear. The germline V and J ends were trimmed by 5 bases and 12 bases, with 20 bases remaining between them. Germline-derived CDR1 and CDR2 are SGHTA and FQGNSA. The CDR3 length is 14 residues.

The CDR3 DNA sequence: TGTGCCAGCAGCTTATCGGGGGGGACAGGGATCTACGAGCAGTACTTC. Its protein is CASSLSGGTGIYEQYF. This chain joins TRBV11-2 and TRBJ2-7; D may be TRBD1 (9 bases). The CDR3 is 16 amino acids. CDR1 and CDR2 (germline): SGHAT, FQNNGV. V lost 2 bases, J lost 3 bases, and 17 bases lay in between. Combining the CDR3 with reference TRBV11-2 and TRBJ2-7 gives the whole variable domain EAGVAQSPRYKIIEKRQSVAFWCNPISGHATLYWYQQILGQGPKLLIQFQNNGVVDDSQLPKDRFSAERLKGVDSTLKIQPAKLEDSAVYLCASSLSGGTGIYEQYFGPGTRLTVT.

This chain's CDR3 is CASSRDRGGTEAFF. The CDR3 DNA sequence: TGCGCCAGCAGTCGGGACAGGGGAGGCACTGAAGCTTTCTTT. This rearrangement joins TRBV10-1 to TRBJ1-1; TRBD1 matches at 10 bases. J lost 4 bases, V lost 5 bases, and 4 bases had no gene match. CDR1 and CDR2 from the germline V gene are WNHNN and SYGVQD (reference sequence). This CDR3 comprises 14 residues.

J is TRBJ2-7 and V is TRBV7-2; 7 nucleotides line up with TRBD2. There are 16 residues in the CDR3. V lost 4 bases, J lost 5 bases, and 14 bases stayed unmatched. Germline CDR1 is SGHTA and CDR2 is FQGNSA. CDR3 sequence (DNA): TGTGCCAGCAGCTCACCCATTACGGGACTAACGGACGAGCAGTACTTC. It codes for CASSSPITGLTDEQYF. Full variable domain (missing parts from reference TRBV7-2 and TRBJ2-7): GAGVSQSPSNKVTEKGKDVELRCDPISGHTALYWYRQSLGQGLEFLIYFQGNSAPDKSGLPSDRFSAERTGGSVSTLTIQRTQQEDSAVYLCASSSPITGLTDEQYFGPGTRLTVT.

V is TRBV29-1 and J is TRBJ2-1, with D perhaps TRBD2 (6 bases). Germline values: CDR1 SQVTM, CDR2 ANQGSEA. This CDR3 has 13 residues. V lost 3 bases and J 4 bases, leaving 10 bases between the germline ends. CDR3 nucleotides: TGCAGCGTTGACCCGGGACTTTACAATGAGCAGTTCTTC. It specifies CSVDPGLYNEQFF.